The entry that follows covers one T cell receptor beta chain sequence. Its antigen is undetermined. The germline V gene has CDR1 KGHSH and CDR2 LQKENI. V lost 5 bases to trimming and J lost 0 bases; unmatched junction nucleotides: 4. The CDR3 is made up of 14 amino acids. This specimen comes from a study of cytomegalovirus exposure and HLA in healthy donors. Overall study results and limits: A later analysis appeared to link common viral pathogens to several of the most significant clusters.

Amplification used 60 Vbeta primers and 13 Jbeta primers. Method: immunoSEQ multiplex PCR; TCRdb's copy keeps in-frame clones and lacks some. This sample lists some 200,000 clones; its ten largest clones have 0.95% to 1.3%. The TCR comes from a girl aged 2-10 years in good health and CMV-seropositive. Sample: PBMCs. The chain has TRBV18 and TRBJ2-7; 7 nucleotides match TRBD2. CDR3 loop: CASSSSGNSYEQYF. The CDR3 bases are TGTGCCAGCTCATCCAGCGGGAACTCCTACGAGCAGTACTTC.